This passage covers 17 T cell receptor beta chains from one sample sequenced in a study of neoadjuvant anti-PD-1 for oral cavity cancer. Time point noted: after neoadjuvant nivolumab, at surgical resection. Generated by immunoSEQ multiplex PCR, the TCRdb table keeps only in-frame clones and is missing some. The sample includes over 25,000 clones, 70% to 80% seen only once; the top ten take 3.4%. This specimen was PBMCs, taken after nivolumab (anti-PD-1) treatment. The receptor set was obtained from a person between 35 and 79 years old with oral cavity squamous cell carcinoma.

This chain uses TRBV5-6 with TRBJ2-7; 7 bases are a match to TRBD1. After removal of 4 bases from V and 5 bases from J, the junction contained 9 bases not matched to a gene. Looked up from germline, CDR1 is SGHDT and CDR2 is YYEEEE. The CDR3 is 14 amino acids. The CDR3 sequence is CASSPDRVRNEQYF. CDR3 DNA: TGTGCCAGCAGCCCCGACAGGGTACGGAACGAGCAGTACTTC.

The chain couples TRBV20-1 to TRBJ2-5; D remains unclear. The CDR3 is 11 amino acids. The germline V gene has CDR1 DFQATT and CDR2 SNEGSKA (reference sequence). V gave up 2 bases and J gave up 3 bases, with 4 bases separating them. The CDR3 DNA sequence: TGCAGTGCTAGAACGAAAGAGACCCAGTACTTC. Amino acid sequence: CSARTKETQYF.

The chain links TRBV7-2 to TRBJ2-7, with 10 positions matching TRBD1. The J segment lost 1 base and the V segment lost 4 bases, leaving 1 base of the junction unmatched. CDR1 and CDR2 (germline): SGHTA, FQGNSA. CDR3 size: 14 residues. The CDR3: CASSWDRGSYEQYF. The CDR3 DNA sequence: TGTGCCAGCAGCTGGGACAGGGGATCCTACGAGCAGTACTTC.

V usage is TRBV9 and J usage is TRBJ2-3; TRBD1 is a possible D gene (6 bases). Germline CDR1 reads SGDLS; CDR2 reads YYNGEE. CDR3 length equals 17 residues. Trimming took 3 bases from V and 0 from J, leaving 17 bases between them. CDR3 nucleotide sequence: TGTGCCAGCAGCGGCCGGGACCGGGACACAAGCACAGATACGCAGTATTTT. This sequence encodes CASSGRDRDTSTDTQYF.

The genes are TRBV7-2 and TRBJ1-1; no firm D call. CDR3 size: 13 residues. Germline CDR1 and CDR2: SGHTA and FQGNSA. Between the trimmed V and J ends, which lost 1 base and 1 base, there was a span of 4 bases. The CDR3 sequence: CASSLEGNTEAFF. The CDR3 region has the DNA TGTGCCAGCAGCTTAGAAGGGAACACTGAAGCTTTCTTT.

The rearrangement joins TRBV5-5 to TRBJ1-5; 10 bases match TRBD1. The V and J ends lost 4 bases and 1 base, in that order; junction bases with no gene match: 2. The germline CDR1 and CDR2 sequences are SGHKS and YYEKEE (reference sequence). This CDR3 region has 15 residues. In nucleotides, the CDR3 is TGTGCCAGCAGCCTGGGACAGGGGAGCAATCAGCCCCAGCATTTT. Residues: CASSLGQGSNQPQHF.

V and J are TRBV11-2 and TRBJ2-5; 12 bases are a match to TRBD2. The CDR3 has 16 amino acids. CDR1 and CDR2 (germline): SGHAT, FQNNGV. V lost 3 bases and J lost 3; bases outside the gene matches: 5. The DNA of the CDR3 is TGTGCCAGCAGCTTTACTAGCGGGGGGTCGGAAGAGACCCAGTACTTC. Translation: CASSFTSGGSEETQYF.

The chain is built from TRBV10-3 and TRBJ1-1, with a weak D call TRBD1 (6 bases). Trimming stripped 4 bases from V and 5 bases from J, with 14 bases between. The CDR3 loop spans 14 amino acids. Looked up from germline, CDR1 is ENHRY and CDR2 is SYGVKD. The CDR3 nucleotides read TGTGCCATCAGTGGGGGACAAGGGTTTACTGAAGCTTTCTTT. Translation gives CAISGGQGFTEAFF.

The chain recombines TRBV4-1 with TRBJ1-4, with D hard to call. This CDR3 contains 17 residues. V dropped 0 bases and J dropped 0 bases, with 11 bases sitting between them. Germline CDR1 is MGHRA and CDR2 is YSYEKL. CDR3 sequence (DNA): TGCGCCAGCAGCCAAGATCGCGGCGGATCAACTAATGAAAAACTGTTTTTT. Translation: CASSQDRGGSTNEKLFF.

The rearrangement uses TRBV7-2 and TRBJ1-2; D is undetermined. Trimming took 1 base from V and 4 from J, leaving 10 bases between them. The CDR3 is 14 amino acids. The germline gives CDR1 SGHTA, CDR2 FQGNSA. DNA for the CDR3: TGTGCCAGCAGCTTAGTCGGCAGGTCCTATGGCTACACCTTC. It is translated as CASSLVGRSYGYTF.

This clone was seen a handful of times. The chain employs TRBV7-8 and TRBJ2-1, with 9 bases fitting TRBD2. The CDR3 is made up of 15 amino acids. From germline, CDR1 is SGHVS and CDR2 FQNEAQ. Losses at the gene ends were 5 bases for V and 4 bases for J; bases not matched to a gene: 6. CDR3 sequence: CASSRLAVPYNEQFF. For the CDR3, the DNA is TGTGCCAGCAGCCGACTAGCGGTTCCATACAATGAGCAGTTCTTC.

V usage is TRBV28 and J usage is TRBJ1-4; D is undetermined. From germline, CDR1 is MDHEN and CDR2 SYDVKM. The length of the CDR3 is 13 residues. Trimming removed 6 bases from V and 3 bases from J, with 8 bases in between. The CDR3 is CASRMRANEKLFF. The CDR3 DNA reads TGTGCCAGCAGAATGAGGGCTAATGAAAAACTGTTTTTT.

This chain joins TRBV7-2 and TRBJ2-1; 8 positions agree with TRBD1. Germline lookup yields CDR1 SGHTA and CDR2 FQGNSA. Trimming at V came to 4 bases and at J to 3 bases, leaving 2 bases not matched to a gene. This CDR3 region has 14 residues. CDR3 DNA: TGTGCCAGCAGCTACGGACAGGGCTACAATGAGCAGTTCTTC. Protein: CASSYGQGYNEQFF.

This chain links TRBV30 with TRBJ1-3; D is uncertain. The V gene's germline CDR1 is GTSNPN and CDR2 SVGIG (reference sequence). The CDR3 covers 13 residues. Trimming removed 2 bases from V and 2 bases from J, with 7 bases in between. The CDR3 bases are TGTGCCTGGAGTTACGGCACTGGAAACACCATATATTTT. It specifies CAWSYGTGNTIYF. The full variable domain, completed using reference TRBV30 and TRBJ1-3, is SQTIHQWPATLVQPVGSPLSLECTVEGTSNPNLYWYRQAAGRGLQLLFYSVGIGQISSEVPQNLSASRPQDRQFILSSKKLLLSDSGFYLCAWSYGTGNTIYFGEGSWLTVV.

This clone was found a few times. The rearrangement uses TRBV27 and TRBJ2-7; D is uncertain. Germline V CDR1 and CDR2: MNHEY, SMNVEV (reference sequence). V was pared by 0 bases and J by 0 bases, with 12 bases between. This CDR3 has 16 amino acids. CDR3 loop: CASSLSSGDYSYEQYF. CDR3 in DNA: TGTGCCAGCAGTTTATCTTCTGGGGATTACTCCTACGAGCAGTACTTC.

This clone was seen just once. This chain links TRBV7-2 with TRBJ1-6, with 8 bases that match TRBD1. Germline CDR1 reads SGHTA; CDR2 reads FQGNSA. The CDR3 covers 14 residues. V lost 3 bases, J lost 9 bases, and 4 bases stayed unmatched. CDR3 DNA sequence: TGTGCCAGCAGCTTGGACAGGGAGGGTTCACCCCTCCACTTT. Translated, it gives CASSLDREGSPLHF.

The chain is built from TRBV7-2 and TRBJ2-3; D is possibly TRBD2 (6 bases). Germline V gene data show CDR1 as SGHTA and CDR2 as FQGNSA. CDR3 size: 15 residues. V gave up 2 bases and J gave up 6 bases, with 15 bases separating them. The CDR3 DNA follows: TGTGCCAGCAGCTTATATTACGGGACTTCTGATACGCAGTATTTT. It translates to CASSLYYGTSDTQYF.